This TCR beta chain was identified in a study of cytomegalovirus exposure and HLA in healthy donors. V lost 1 base and J 2 bases, leaving 6 bases between the germline ends. The germline gives CDR1 LGHNA, CDR2 YSLEER. The CDR3 covers 15 residues. The PCR used 60 Vbeta and 13 Jbeta primers. Using immunoSEQ multiplex PCR, the repertoire was profiled, and TCRdb retains in-frame clones only, with some absent. Its clone listing holds approximately 72,000 clones. The sequenced sample consisted of PBMCs. This TCR was sampled from a woman between 35 and 50 years old in good health and CMV-seropositive. The V and J genes are TRBV4-3 and TRBJ2-6; no clear D gene. The CDR3 spells CASSQAVTGANVLTF. Here the CDR3 DNA reads TGCGCCAGCAGCCAAGCAGTCACTGGGGCCAACGTCCTGACTTTC.